These T cell receptor beta chains were read from a single sample in a study of cytomegalovirus exposure and HLA in healthy donors. Generated by immunoSEQ multiplex PCR, the TCRdb table keeps only in-frame clones and is missing some. This sample has around 160,000 clones, with 60% to 80% found just once. The source material was PBMCs. These receptors were collected from a man aged 18 to 29 in good health and CMV-seropositive. Both conserved end residues are part of each CDR3. A D gene is named only where the DNA matches it firmly. Clone size is shown for a subset of rows, as once, few, many or a class of expanded clone.

j_gene	v_gene	abundance	d_gene	CDR3aa	CDR3nt
TRBJ2-6	TRBV18	few	.	CASSPREGTNVLTF	TGTGCCAGCTCCCCTCGGGAAGGAACCAACGTCCTGACTTTC
TRBJ1-5	TRBV19	few	.	CATREGNQPQHF	TGTGCCACCAGGGAGGGAAATCAGCCCCAGCATTTT
TRBJ1-1	TRBV27	.	.	CASSPGYTEAFF	TGTGCCAGCAGTCCTGGCTACACTGAAGCTTTCTTT
TRBJ2-1	TRBV11-2	.	.	CASSLVGGQGARSNEQFF	TGTGCCAGCAGTTTAGTGGGGGGGCAAGGAGCTCGTAGCAATGAGCAGTTCTTC
TRBJ2-6	TRBV7-6	.	TRBD1	CASSARGQPTSGANVLTF	TGTGCCAGCAGCGCAAGGGGACAGCCAACCTCTGGGGCCAACGTCCTGACTTTC
TRBJ1-1	TRBV19	few	TRBD1	CASTADRVRFF	TGTGCCAGTACCGCCGACAGGGTTCGCTTCTTT
TRBJ1-6	TRBV2	few	TRBD1	CASSEVGTGVGNSPLHF	TGTGCCAGCAGTGAAGTTGGGACAGGGGTGGGCAATTCACCCCTCCACTTT
TRBJ2-5	TRBV29-1	.	.	CSVVTGGVTQYF	TGCAGCGTTGTTACAGGGGGGGTGACCCAGTACTTC
TRBJ1-5	TRBV18	.	TRBD1	CASSPLGTGHNQPQHF	TGTGCCAGCTCACCACTGGGGACAGGGCACAATCAGCCCCAGCATTTT
TRBJ2-3	TRBV4-1	once	.	CASSQEEGADTQYF	TGCGCCAGCAGCCAAGAAGAGGGAGCAGATACGCAGTATTTT
TRBJ1-4	TRBV7-9	.	.	CASSLSMRVSNEKLFF	TGTGCCAGCAGCTTATCGATGCGGGTCTCTAATGAAAAACTGTTTTTT
TRBJ1-4	TRBV9	few	TRBD1	CASSVGQGEGEKLFF	TGTGCCAGCAGCGTAGGACAGGGAGAGGGGGAAAAACTGTTTTTT
TRBJ2-5	TRBV5-1	few	TRBD1	CASSSGQGWVQETQYF	TGCGCCAGCAGCTCAGGACAGGGGTGGGTCCAAGAGACCCAGTACTTC
TRBJ1-1	TRBV30	.	.	CAWSVGRAEAFF	TGTGCCTGGAGTGTTGGCAGGGCTGAAGCTTTCTTT
TRBJ1-4	TRBV7-9	.	.	CASSPRRGGINEKLFF	TGTGCCAGCAGCCCTAGGAGGGGTGGTATTAATGAAAAACTGTTTTTT
TRBJ1-1	TRBV2	.	.	CASSFDRSNTEAFF	TGTGCCAGCAGTTTCGACAGGAGCAACACTGAAGCTTTCTTT
TRBJ1-3	TRBV19	.	.	CASSYTGLNTIYF	TGTGCCAGTAGTTATACAGGGTTGAACACCATATATTTT
TRBJ2-3	TRBV11-2	.	.	CASSFAGVVGFTDTQYF	TGTGCCAGCAGCTTTGCCGGGGTCGTGGGGTTCACGGATACGCAGTATTTT
TRBJ1-2	TRBV6-1	.	.	CASSEGPQGPYGYTF	TGTGCCAGCAGTGAAGGGCCCCAGGGGCCCTATGGCTACACCTTC
TRBJ1-2	TRBV5-1	.	TRBD1	CASSLTRGRENGYTF	TGCGCCAGCAGCCTAACGAGGGGGCGCGAGAATGGCTACACCTTC
TRBJ1-1	TRBV19	.	.	CASQYQGLREAFF	TGTGCCAGTCAATACCAGGGACTGCGTGAAGCTTTCTTT
TRBJ1-3	TRBV18	.	.	CASSRTTGPSGNTIYF	TGTGCCAGCTCACGAACGACGGGTCCCTCTGGAAACACCATATATTTT
TRBJ2-1	TRBV18	.	.	CASSPTSRSYNEQFF	TGTGCCAGCTCACCTACTAGCCGCTCCTACAATGAGCAGTTCTTC
TRBJ2-1	TRBV5-1	.	.	CASSLVAGGDEQFF	TGCGCCAGCAGCTTGGTGGCCGGCGGGGATGAGCAGTTCTTC
TRBJ1-3	TRBV19	.	.	CASRPQGSPGNTIYF	TGTGCCAGTAGACCTCAGGGCTCCCCTGGAAACACCATATATTTT
TRBJ2-1	TRBV30	.	TRBD2	CAWRPTGTRGYNEQFF	TGTGCCTGGAGGCCAACCGGGACTAGAGGCTACAATGAGCAGTTCTTC
TRBJ1-2	TRBV29-1	.	.	CSVALQGGGYGYTF	TGCAGCGTTGCTCTACAGGGCGGAGGCTATGGCTACACCTTC
TRBJ1-1	TRBV29-1	.	.	CSVLKPLATEAFF	TGCAGCGTGTTAAAACCCTTGGCCACTGAAGCTTTCTTT
TRBJ1-1	TRBV5-1	.	.	CASSSTVMNTEAFF	TGCGCCAGCAGCTCGACAGTCATGAACACTGAAGCTTTCTTT
TRBJ2-1	TRBV19	.	TRBD2	CASPTPTSGRLDNEQFF	TGTGCCAGTCCCACCCCAACTAGCGGGAGGTTAGACAATGAGCAGTTCTTC